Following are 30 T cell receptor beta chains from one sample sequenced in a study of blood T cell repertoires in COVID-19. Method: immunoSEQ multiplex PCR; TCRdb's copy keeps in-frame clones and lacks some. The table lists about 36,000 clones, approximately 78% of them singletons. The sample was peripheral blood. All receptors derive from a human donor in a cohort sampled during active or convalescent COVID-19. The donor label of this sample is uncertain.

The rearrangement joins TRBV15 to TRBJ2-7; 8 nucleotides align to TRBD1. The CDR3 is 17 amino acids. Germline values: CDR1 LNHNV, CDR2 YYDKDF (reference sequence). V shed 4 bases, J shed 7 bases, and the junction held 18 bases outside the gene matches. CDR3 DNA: TGTGCCACCAGCAAATTAAGACCCTCAGGGGGCTCGAGAGAGCAGTACTTC. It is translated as CATSKLRPSGGSREQYF. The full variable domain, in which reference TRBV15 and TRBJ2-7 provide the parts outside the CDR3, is DAMVIQNPRYQVTQFGKPVTLSCSQTLNHNVMYWYQQKSSQAPKLLFHYYDKDFNNEADTPDNFQSRRPNTSFCFLDIRSPGLGDTAMYLCATSKLRPSGGSREQYFGPGTRLTVT.

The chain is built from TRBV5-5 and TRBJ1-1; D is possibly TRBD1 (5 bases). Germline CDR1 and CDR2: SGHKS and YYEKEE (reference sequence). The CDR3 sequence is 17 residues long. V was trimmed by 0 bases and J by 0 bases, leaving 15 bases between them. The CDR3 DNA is TGTGCCAGCAGCTTGGAGGGGATGAAGGGCATGAACACTGAAGCTTTCTTT. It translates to CASSLEGMKGMNTEAFF.

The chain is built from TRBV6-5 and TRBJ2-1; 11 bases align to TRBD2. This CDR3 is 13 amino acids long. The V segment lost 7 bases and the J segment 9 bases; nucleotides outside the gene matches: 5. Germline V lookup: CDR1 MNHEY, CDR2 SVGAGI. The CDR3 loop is CASMTSGIGEQFF. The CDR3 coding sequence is TGTGCCAGCATGACTAGCGGGATCGGTGAGCAGTTCTTC.

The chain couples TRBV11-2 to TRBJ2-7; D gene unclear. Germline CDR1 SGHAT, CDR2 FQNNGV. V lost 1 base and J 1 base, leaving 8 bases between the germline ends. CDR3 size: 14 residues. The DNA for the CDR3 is TGTGCCAGCAGCTTAGTTCAGTTTTCCTACGAGCAGTACTTC. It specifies CASSLVQFSYEQYF.

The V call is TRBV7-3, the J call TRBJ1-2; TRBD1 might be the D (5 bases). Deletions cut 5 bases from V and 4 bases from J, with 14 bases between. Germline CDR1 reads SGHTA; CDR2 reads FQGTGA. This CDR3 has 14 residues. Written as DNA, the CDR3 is TGTGCCAGCAGCCCCGGGGGGGTAGGCTATGGCTACACCTTC. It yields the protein CASSPGGVGYGYTF.

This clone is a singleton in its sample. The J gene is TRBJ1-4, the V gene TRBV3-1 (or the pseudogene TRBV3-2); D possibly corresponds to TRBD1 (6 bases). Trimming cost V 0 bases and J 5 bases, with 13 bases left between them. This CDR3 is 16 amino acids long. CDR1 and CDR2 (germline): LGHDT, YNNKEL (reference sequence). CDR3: CASSQDPGQINEKLFF. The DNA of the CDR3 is TGTGCCAGCAGCCAAGATCCCGGACAGATAAATGAAAAACTGTTTTTT.

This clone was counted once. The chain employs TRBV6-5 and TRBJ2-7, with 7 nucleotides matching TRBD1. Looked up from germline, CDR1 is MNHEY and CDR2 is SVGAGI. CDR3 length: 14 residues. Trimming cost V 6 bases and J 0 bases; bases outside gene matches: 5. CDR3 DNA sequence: TGTGCCAGCAGATGGGACAGAGCCTCCTACGAGCAGTACTTC. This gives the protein CASRWDRASYEQYF.

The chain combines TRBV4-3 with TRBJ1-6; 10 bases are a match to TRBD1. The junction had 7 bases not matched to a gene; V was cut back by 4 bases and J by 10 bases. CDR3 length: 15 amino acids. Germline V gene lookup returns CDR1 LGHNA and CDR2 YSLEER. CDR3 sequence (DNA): TGCGCCAGCAGCCGGGACAGGGGAGGAGGGTCACCCCTCCACTTT. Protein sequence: CASSRDRGGGSPLHF.

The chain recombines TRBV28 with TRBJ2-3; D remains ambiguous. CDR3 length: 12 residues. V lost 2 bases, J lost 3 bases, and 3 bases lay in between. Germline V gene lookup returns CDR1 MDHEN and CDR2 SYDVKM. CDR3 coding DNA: TGTGCCAGCAGTTTACGGACAGATACGCAGTATTTT. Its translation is CASSLRTDTQYF.

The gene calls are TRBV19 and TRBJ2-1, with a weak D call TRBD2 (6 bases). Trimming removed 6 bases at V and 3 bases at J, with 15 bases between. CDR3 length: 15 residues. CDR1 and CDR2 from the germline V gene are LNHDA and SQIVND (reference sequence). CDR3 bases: TGTGCCAGTAGGCCTGCTCTAGCGCACTACAATGAGCAGTTCTTC. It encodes CASRPALAHYNEQFF.

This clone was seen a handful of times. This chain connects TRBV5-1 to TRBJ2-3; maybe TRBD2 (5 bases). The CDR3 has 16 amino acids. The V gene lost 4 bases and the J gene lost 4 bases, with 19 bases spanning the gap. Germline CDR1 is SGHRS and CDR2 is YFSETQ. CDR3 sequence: CASSIGLNAPADTQYF. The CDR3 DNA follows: TGCGCCAGCAGCATAGGACTCAACGCCCCCGCAGATACGCAGTATTTT. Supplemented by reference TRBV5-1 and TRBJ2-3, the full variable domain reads KAGVTQTPRYLIKTRGQQVTLSCSPISGHRSVSWYQQTPGQGLQFLFEYFSETQRNKGNFPGRFSGRQFSNSRSEMNVSTLELGDSALYLCASSIGLNAPADTQYFGPGTRLTVL.

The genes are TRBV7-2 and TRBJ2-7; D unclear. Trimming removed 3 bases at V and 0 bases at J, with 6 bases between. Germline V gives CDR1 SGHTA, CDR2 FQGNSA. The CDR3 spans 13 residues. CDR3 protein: CASSLSFSYEQYF. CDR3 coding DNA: TGTGCCAGCAGCTTGAGTTTCTCCTACGAGCAGTACTTC.

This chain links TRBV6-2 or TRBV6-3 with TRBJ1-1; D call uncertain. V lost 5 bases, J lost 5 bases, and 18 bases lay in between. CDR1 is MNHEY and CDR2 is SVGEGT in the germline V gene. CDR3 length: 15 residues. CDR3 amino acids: CASSTAVLFGTEAFF. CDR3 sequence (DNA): TGTGCCAGCAGTACAGCAGTTCTTTTTGGGACTGAAGCTTTCTTT.

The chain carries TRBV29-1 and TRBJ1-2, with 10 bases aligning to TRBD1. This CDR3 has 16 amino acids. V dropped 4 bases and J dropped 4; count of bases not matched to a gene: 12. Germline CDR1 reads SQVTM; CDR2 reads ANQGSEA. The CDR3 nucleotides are TGCAGCGTTGTTGAGACAGGGGGCGCGGGGCCCTATGGCTACACCTTC. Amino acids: CSVVETGGAGPYGYTF.

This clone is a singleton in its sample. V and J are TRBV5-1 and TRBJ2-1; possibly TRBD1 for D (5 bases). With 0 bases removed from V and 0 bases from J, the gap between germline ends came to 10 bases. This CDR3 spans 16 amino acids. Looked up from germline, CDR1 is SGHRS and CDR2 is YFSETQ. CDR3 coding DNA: TGCGCCAGCAGCTTGGGACAGCCCATCTCCTACAATGAGCAGTTCTTC. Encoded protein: CASSLGQPISYNEQFF.

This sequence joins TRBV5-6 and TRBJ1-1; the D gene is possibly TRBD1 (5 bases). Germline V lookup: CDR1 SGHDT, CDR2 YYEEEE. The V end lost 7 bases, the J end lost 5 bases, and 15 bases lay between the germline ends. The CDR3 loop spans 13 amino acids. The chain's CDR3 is CASRGDLRTEAFF. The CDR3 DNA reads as TGTGCCAGCCGGGGGGACTTAAGGACTGAAGCTTTCTTT.

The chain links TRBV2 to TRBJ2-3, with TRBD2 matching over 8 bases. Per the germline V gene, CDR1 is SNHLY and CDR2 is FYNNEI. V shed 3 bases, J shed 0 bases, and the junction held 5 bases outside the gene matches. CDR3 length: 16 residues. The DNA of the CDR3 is TGTGCCAGCAGTGATCCTAGCGGGTACAGCACAGATACGCAGTATTTT. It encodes CASSDPSGYSTDTQYF.

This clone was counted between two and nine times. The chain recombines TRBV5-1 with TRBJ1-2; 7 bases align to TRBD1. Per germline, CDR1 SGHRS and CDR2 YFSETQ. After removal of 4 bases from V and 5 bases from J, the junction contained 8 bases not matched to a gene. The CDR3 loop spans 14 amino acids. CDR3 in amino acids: CASSLTGSGYGYTF. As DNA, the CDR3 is TGCGCCAGCAGCCTGACAGGGAGCGGGTATGGCTACACCTTC.

CDR3 nucleotides: TGTGCCAGTAGTATGGGCCCTGACTATGGCTACACCTTC. It is translated as CASSMGPDYGYTF. The V call is TRBV19, the J call TRBJ1-2, with D hard to call. Deletions cut 3 bases from V and 3 bases from J, with 8 bases between. In germline, CDR1 is LNHDA, CDR2 SQIVND (reference sequence). CDR3 size: 13 residues.

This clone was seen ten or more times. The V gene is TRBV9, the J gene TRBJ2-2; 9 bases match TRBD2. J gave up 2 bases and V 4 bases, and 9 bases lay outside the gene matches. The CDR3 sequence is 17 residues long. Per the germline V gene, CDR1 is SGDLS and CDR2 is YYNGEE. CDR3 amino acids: CASSSRGSGGNTGELFF. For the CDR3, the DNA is TGTGCCAGCAGCTCCCGGGGTAGCGGGGGCAACACCGGGGAGCTGTTTTTT.

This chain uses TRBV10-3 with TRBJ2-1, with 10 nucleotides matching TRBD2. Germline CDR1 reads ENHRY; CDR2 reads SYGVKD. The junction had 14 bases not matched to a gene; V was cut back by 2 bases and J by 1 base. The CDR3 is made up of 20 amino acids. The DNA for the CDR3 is TGTGCCATCAGTGAGCCGGTAGCGGGAGGCAGAATAAATTCCTACAATGAGCAGTTCTTC. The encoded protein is CAISEPVAGGRINSYNEQFF.

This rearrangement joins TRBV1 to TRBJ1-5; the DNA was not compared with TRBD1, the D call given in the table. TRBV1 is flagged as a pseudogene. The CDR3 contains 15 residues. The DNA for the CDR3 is TGCACCAGCAGCCATCCCGGGACAGGGGACCAGCCCCAGCATTTT. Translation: CTSSHPGTGDQPQHF.

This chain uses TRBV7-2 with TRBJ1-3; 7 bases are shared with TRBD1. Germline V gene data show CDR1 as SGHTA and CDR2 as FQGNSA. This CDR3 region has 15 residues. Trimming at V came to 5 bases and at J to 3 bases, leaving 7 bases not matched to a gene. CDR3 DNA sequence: TGTGCCAGCAGCCAGAGGGGACAGAATGGAAACACCATATATTTT. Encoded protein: CASSQRGQNGNTIYF.

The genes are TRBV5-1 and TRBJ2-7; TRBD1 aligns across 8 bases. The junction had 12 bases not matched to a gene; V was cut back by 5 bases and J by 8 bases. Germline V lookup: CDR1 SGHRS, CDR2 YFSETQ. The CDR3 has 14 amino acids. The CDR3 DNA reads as TGCGCCAGCAGTCATGATAATTTCAGGGGGCAGCAGTACTTC. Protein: CASSHDNFRGQQYF.

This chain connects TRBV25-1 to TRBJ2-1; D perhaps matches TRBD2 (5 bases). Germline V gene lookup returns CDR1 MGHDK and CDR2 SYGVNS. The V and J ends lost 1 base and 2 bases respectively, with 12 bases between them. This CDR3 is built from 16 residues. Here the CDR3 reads CASSESEGAAYNEQFF. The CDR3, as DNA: TGTGCCAGCAGTGAATCAGAGGGAGCCGCCTACAATGAGCAGTTCTTC.

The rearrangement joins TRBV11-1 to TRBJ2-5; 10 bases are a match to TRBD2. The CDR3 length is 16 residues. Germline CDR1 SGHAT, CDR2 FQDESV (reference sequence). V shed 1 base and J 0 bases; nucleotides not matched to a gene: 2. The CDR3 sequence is CASSLELAGDQETQYF. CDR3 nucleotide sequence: TGTGCCAGCAGCTTAGAGCTAGCGGGAGACCAAGAGACCCAGTACTTC.

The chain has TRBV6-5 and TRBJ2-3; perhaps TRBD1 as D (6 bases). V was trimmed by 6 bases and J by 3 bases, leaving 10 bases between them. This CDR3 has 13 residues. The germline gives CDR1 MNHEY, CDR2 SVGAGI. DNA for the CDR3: TGTGCCAGCAGATGGACAGAGACAGATACGCAGTATTTT. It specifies CASRWTETDTQYF.

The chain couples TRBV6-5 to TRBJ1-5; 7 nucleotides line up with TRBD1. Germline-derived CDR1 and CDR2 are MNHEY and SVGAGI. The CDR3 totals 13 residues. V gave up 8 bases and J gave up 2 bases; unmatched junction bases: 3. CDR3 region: CASRQGGNQPQHF. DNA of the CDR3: TGTGCCAGCCGACAGGGAGGCAATCAGCCCCAGCATTTT.

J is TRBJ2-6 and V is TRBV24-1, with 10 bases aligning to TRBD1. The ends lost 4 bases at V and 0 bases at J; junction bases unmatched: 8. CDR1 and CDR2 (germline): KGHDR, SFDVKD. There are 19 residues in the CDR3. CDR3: CATSDPTGGAGSGANVLTF. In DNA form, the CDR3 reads TGTGCCACCAGTGACCCGACAGGGGGCGCCGGCTCTGGGGCCAACGTCCTGACTTTC.

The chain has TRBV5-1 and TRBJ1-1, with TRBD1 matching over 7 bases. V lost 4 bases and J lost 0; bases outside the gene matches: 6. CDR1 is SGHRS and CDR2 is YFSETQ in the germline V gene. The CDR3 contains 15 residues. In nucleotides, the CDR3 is TGCGCCAGCAGCCCACAGGGGACTCTGAACACTGAAGCTTTCTTT. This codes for CASSPQGTLNTEAFF.